This TCR beta chain came from a study of CD8+ T cells in alopecia areata. The study's findings and limits: Mice showed clearer TCR sharing than patients did, a gap that was possibly HLA-related.

With V trimmed by 3 bases and J by 7 bases, 10 bases remained unmatched. CDR3 length: 16 amino acids. Per germline, CDR1 SGHTA and CDR2 FQGNSA. cDNA serving as the sequencing template came from extracted, reverse transcribed RNA. The assay was immunoSEQ multiplex PCR, and TCRdb's table has in-frame clones only and misses some. The sample records fewer than 150,000 clones, more than 30% being singletons. CD4+ and CD8+ T cells were sorted from PBMCs. Concerning this clone: Its antigen is as yet unknown.

The V call is TRBV7-2, the J call TRBJ2-1, with 9 bases that match TRBD1. The sequence came from a human donor with alopecia areata. The sequenced sample was CD4+ T cells sorted from blood. The CDR3 DNA is TGTGCCAGCAGCTTGGAGACAGGGGGGGTTAGGAATGAGCAGTTCTTC. It translates to CASSLETGGVRNEQFF.